The 12 T cell receptor beta chains below all came from one sample that was sequenced in a study of beta chain features in type 1 diabetes. Every isolated RNA sample was fully reverse transcribed, so sequencing captured expressed TCRB transcripts. The protocol was immunoSEQ multiplex PCR, while the TCRdb copy is restricted to in-frame clones and leaves out a portion. Of about 320,000 clones listed, 12% to 15% are singletons. The source material was central memory CD4+ T cells from blood. The receptors come from a young man in good health.

The chain has TRBV5-4 and TRBJ2-3, with 8 positions matching TRBD2. The CDR3 has 14 residues. The V and J ends lost 3 bases and 6 bases, in that order; junction bases with no gene match: 6. The germline CDR1 and CDR2 sequences are SGHNT and YYREEE (reference sequence). CDR3 in amino acids: CASSWTSRGDTQYF. The CDR3 DNA reads as TGTGCCAGCAGCTGGACTAGCCGAGGGGATACGCAGTATTTT.

This clone was detected a few times. The genes are TRBV29-1 and TRBJ2-2; perhaps TRBD2 as D (5 bases). The CDR3 is 12 residues long. Germline V CDR1 and CDR2: SQVTM, ANQGSEA. V dropped 4 bases and J dropped 7 bases, with 10 bases sitting between them. CDR3 nucleotides: TGCAGCGTTGCATCACGGGGCGGGGAGCTGTTTTTT. This sequence encodes CSVASRGGELFF.

The chain couples TRBV7-8 to TRBJ1-1, with no clear D. The germline CDR1 and CDR2 sequences are SGHVS and FQNEAQ. Trimming took off 3 bases at V and 0 bases at J, with 8 bases between the two ends. The CDR3 length is 14 residues. CDR3 DNA sequence: TGTGCCAGCAGCTTTGATATGATGAACACTGAAGCTTTCTTT. Protein: CASSFDMMNTEAFF.

This clone was picked up a small number of times. The chain employs TRBV9 and TRBJ1-2; D is ambiguous. The CDR3 is 13 residues long. Trimming removed 2 bases at V and 2 bases at J, with 7 bases between. CDR1 is SGDLS, CDR2 YYNGEE, per germline. Here the CDR3 DNA reads TGTGCCAGCAGCGTTGGGCCAAACTATGGCTACACCTTC. This gives the protein CASSVGPNYGYTF. The complete variable domain, with remaining parts taken from reference TRBV9 and TRBJ1-2, reads DSGVTQTPKHLITATGQRVTLRCSPRSGDLSVYWYQQSLDQGLQFLIQYYNGEERAKGNILERFSAQQFPDLHSELNLSSLELGDSALYFCASSVGPNYGYTFGSGTRLTVV.

The rearrangement uses TRBV14 and TRBJ2-7; D ambiguous. Germline CDR1 is SGHDN and CDR2 is FVKESK. There are 16 residues in the CDR3. Trimming stripped 0 bases from V and 6 bases from J, with 18 bases between. The CDR3 here is CASSQERFQAVVEQYF. CDR3 DNA: TGTGCCAGCAGCCAAGAAAGGTTCCAGGCGGTTGTCGAGCAGTACTTC.

This clone was observed a few times. J is TRBJ1-1 and V is TRBV9; D is unclear. This CDR3 has 14 amino acids. V lost 4 bases, J lost 4 bases, and 14 bases lay in between. Germline V CDR1 and CDR2: SGDLS, YYNGEE. The CDR3 nucleotides read TGTGCCAGCAGCAGGAGGGTCACCGCCACTGAAGCTTTCTTT. Translated, it gives CASSRRVTATEAFF.

This clone was counted only a few times. V is TRBV29-1 and J is TRBJ2-2; D ambiguous. Trimming pared 4 bases from V and 2 bases from J, leaving 5 bases between. Germline V lookup: CDR1 SQVTM, CDR2 ANQGSEA. The CDR3 has 12 residues. The CDR3 nucleotides read TGCAGCGTTGCTTTTAACACCGGGGAGCTGTTTTTT. It specifies CSVAFNTGELFF.

This clone has more than one count but fewer than ten. CDR3 residues: CASSTERWGGTEAFF. CDR3 nucleotide sequence: TGTGCCAGCAGTACCGAAAGGTGGGGTGGGACTGAAGCTTTCTTT. The rearrangement links TRBV6-5 to TRBJ1-1; D not resolved. The CDR3 contains 15 residues. The V end lost 5 bases, the J end lost 5 bases, and 18 bases lay between the germline ends. Germline assignment: CDR1 MNHEY and CDR2 SVGAGI.

The chain couples TRBV7-2 to TRBJ1-2; no reliable D call. Germline loops: CDR1 SGHTA, CDR2 FQGNSA. The CDR3 loop spans 13 amino acids. The V end lost 1 base, the J end lost 14 bases, and 17 bases lay between the germline ends. CDR3 sequence: CASSLDRTGSWTF. The CDR3 nucleotides read TGTGCCAGCAGCTTAGATCGGACGGGTTCTTGGACCTTC.

The rearrangement links TRBV19 to TRBJ1-3, with 9 bases aligning to TRBD1. This CDR3 has 17 amino acids. The V segment lost 3 bases and the J segment 3 bases; nucleotides outside the gene matches: 9. Germline lookup yields CDR1 LNHDA and CDR2 SQIVND (reference sequence). This chain's CDR3 is CASSMGNRGLFGNTIYF. The CDR3 bases are TGTGCCAGTAGTATGGGAAACAGGGGGCTTTTTGGAAACACCATATATTTT. Full variable domain (rest looked up from reference TRBV19 and TRBJ1-3): DGGITQSPKYLFRKEGQNVTLSCEQNLNHDAMYWYRQDPGQGLRLIYYSQIVNDFQKGDIAEGYSVSREKKESFPLTVTSAQKNPTAFYLCASSMGNRGLFGNTIYFGEGSWLTVV.

This clone has only a few counts. This chain links TRBV11-1 with TRBJ2-3; unclear D gene. This CDR3 region has 13 residues. Per the germline V gene, CDR1 is SGHAT and CDR2 is FQDESV (reference sequence). Trimming removed 4 bases at V and 2 bases at J, with 7 bases between. The CDR3 here is CASSSGNTDTQYF. The CDR3 nucleotides are TGTGCCAGCAGCTCGGGCAACACAGATACGCAGTATTTT.

The chain combines TRBV7-9 with TRBJ1-2; D call uncertain. V lost 5 bases and J lost 8, with 12 bases in between. Germline V gives CDR1 SEHNR, CDR2 FQNEAQ (reference sequence). This CDR3 region has 12 residues. CDR3 sequence (DNA): TGTGCCAGCAGCCTTCTCTTTGGAGGCTACACCTTC. This codes for CASSLLFGGYTF.